This TCR beta chain comes out of a study of T cell responses to AZD1222 COVID-19 vaccine. Regarding the study as a whole: Spike-specific TCR depth and breadth grew after two AZD1222 doses. Without day 14 samples, only post-peak T cell repertoires were studied. Regions 160-218 and 743-854 held dominance among vaccine-associated CD4 TCRs, which spanned spike. Donors were largely white British and mainly female; clonal diversity was possibly underestimated.

Unmatched junction bases numbered 9, after V lost 0 bases and J lost 4 bases. Germline V gene lookup returns CDR1 MRHNA and CDR2 SNTAGT. The CDR3 has 17 residues. As concerns this clone: No antigen is known for it.

Measured with immunoSEQ multiplex PCR; TCRdb has only the in-frame clones, and not every one. The data contain about 93,000 clones, about 90% of them singletons. The V and J genes are TRBV6-4 and TRBJ2-3, with TRBD2 identical over 8 bases. The source was peripheral blood, collected on day 0 of MenACWY control vaccination. The clonotype was recovered from an adult in good health. The CDR3 DNA sequence: TGTGCCAGCAGTGACTCGCTCTCTCCGGGGGGGGCAGATACGCAGTATTTT. Amino acids: CASSDSLSPGGADTQYF.